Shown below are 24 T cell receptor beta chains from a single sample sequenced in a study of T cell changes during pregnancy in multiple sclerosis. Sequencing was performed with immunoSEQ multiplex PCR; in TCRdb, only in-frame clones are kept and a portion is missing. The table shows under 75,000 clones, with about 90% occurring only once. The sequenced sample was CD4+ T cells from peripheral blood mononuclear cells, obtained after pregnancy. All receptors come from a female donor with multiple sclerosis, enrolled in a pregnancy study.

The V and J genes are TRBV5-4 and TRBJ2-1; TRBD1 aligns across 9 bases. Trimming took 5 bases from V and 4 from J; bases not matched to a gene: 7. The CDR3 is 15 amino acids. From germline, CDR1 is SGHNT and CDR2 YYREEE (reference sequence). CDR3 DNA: TGTGCCAGCAGTTCCTCGGGACAGGGTTACAATGAGCAGTTCTTC. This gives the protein CASSSSGQGYNEQFF.

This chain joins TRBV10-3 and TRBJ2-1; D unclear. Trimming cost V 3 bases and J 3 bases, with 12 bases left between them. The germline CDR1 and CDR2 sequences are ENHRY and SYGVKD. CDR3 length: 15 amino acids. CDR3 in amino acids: CAISDGEAIYNEQFF. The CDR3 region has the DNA TGTGCCATCAGTGACGGCGAGGCCATCTACAATGAGCAGTTCTTC.

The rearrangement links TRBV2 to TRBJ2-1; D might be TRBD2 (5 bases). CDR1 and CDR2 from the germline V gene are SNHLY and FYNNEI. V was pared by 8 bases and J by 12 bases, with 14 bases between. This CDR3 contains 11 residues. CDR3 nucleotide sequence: TGTGCCAGCGGTTCACTAGTTAGGCAGTTCTTC. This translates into CASGSLVRQFF.

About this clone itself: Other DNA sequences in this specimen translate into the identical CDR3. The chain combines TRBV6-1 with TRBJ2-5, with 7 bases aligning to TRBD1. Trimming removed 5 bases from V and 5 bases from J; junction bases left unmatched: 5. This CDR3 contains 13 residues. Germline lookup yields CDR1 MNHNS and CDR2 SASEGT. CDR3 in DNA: TGTGCCAGCAGTAAACAGGGGTTGGAGACCCAGTACTTC. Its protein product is CASSKQGLETQYF.

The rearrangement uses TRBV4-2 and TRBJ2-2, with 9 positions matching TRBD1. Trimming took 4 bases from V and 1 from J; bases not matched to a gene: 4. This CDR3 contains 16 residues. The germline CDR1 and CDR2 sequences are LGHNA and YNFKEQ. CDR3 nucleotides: TGTGCCAGCAGCCGTCGACAGGGGGAGAACACCGGGGAGCTGTTTTTT. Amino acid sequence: CASSRRQGENTGELFF.

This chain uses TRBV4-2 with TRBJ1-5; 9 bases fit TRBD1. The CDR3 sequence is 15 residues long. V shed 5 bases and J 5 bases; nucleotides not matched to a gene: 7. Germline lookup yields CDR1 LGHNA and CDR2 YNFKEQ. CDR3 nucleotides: TGTGCCAGCAGCTTCGAACAGGGGGCAGATCAGCCCCAGCATTTT. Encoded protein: CASSFEQGADQPQHF.

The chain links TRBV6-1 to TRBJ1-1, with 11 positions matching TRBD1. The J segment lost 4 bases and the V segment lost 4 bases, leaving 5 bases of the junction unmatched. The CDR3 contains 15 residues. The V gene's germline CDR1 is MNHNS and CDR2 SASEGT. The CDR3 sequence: CASSVTGTGGTEAFF. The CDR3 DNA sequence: TGTGCCAGCAGTGTAACCGGGACAGGGGGCACTGAAGCTTTCTTT.

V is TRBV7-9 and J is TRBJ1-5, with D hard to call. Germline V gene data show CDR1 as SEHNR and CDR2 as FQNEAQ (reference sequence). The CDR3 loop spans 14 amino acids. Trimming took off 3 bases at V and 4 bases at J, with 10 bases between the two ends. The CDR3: CASSFPGHNQPQHF. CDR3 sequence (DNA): TGTGCCAGCAGCTTTCCGGGTCATAATCAGCCCCAGCATTTT.

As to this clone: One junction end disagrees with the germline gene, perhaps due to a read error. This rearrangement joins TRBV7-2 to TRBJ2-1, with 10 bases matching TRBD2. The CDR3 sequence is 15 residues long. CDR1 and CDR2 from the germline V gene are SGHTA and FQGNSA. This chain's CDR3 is CASSIASGRFDEQFF. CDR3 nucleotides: TGTGCCAGCAGCATAGCTAGCGGGAGATTTGATGAGCAGTTCTTC.

The CDR3 DNA is TGTGCCAGTAGTAAGTTGGGGAGGGGAAACAATCAGCCCCAGCATTTT. This codes for CASSKLGRGNNQPQHF. This chain links TRBV19 with TRBJ1-5; D is perhaps TRBD1 (5 bases). Trimming removed 4 bases from V and 3 bases from J, with 16 bases in between. Germline V gene sequence: CDR1 LNHDA, CDR2 SQIVND (reference sequence). This CDR3 has 16 residues.

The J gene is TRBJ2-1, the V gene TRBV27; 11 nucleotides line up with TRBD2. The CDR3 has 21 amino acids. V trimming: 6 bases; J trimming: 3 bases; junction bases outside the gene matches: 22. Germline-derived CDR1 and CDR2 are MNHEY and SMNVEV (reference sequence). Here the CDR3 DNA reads TGTGCCAGCAGCCCCTCCCGTGTAGGGTTCACCGGGACTAGCGGCTACAATGAGCAGTTCTTC. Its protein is CASSPSRVGFTGTSGYNEQFF.

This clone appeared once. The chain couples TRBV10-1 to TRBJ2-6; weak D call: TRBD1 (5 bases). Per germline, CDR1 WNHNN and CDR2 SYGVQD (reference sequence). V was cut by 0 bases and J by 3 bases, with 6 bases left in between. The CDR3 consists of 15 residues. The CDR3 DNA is TGCGCCAGCAGTGAGTCAGGGGATGGGGCCAACGTCCTGACTTTC. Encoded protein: CASSESGDGANVLTF.

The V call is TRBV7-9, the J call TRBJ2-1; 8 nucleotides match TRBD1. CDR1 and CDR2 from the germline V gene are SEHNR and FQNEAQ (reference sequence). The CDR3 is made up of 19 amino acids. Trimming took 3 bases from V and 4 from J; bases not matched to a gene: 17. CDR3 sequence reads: CASSLHQGQGKLGYNEQFF. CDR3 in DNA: TGTGCCAGCAGCTTGCACCAAGGACAGGGAAAATTGGGGTACAATGAGCAGTTCTTC.

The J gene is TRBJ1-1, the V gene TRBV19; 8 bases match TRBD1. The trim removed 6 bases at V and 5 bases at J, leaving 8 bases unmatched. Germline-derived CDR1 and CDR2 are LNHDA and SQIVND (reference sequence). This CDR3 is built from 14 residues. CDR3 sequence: CASRVTGVDTEAFF. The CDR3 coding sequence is TGTGCCAGTAGAGTGACAGGGGTGGATACTGAAGCTTTCTTT.

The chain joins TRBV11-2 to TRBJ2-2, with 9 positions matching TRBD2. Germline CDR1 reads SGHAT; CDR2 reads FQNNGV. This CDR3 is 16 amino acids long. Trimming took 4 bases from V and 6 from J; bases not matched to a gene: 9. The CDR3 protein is CASSSLPAGGPGELFF. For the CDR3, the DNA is TGTGCCAGCAGCTCCCTACCGGCGGGGGGGCCCGGGGAGCTGTTTTTT.

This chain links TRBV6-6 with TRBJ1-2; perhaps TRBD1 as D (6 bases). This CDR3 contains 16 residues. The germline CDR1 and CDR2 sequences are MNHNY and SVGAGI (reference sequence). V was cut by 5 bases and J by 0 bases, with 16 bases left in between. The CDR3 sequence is CASSQGQPLPNYGYTF. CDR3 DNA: TGTGCCAGCAGTCAGGGACAACCCCTTCCTAACTATGGCTACACCTTC.

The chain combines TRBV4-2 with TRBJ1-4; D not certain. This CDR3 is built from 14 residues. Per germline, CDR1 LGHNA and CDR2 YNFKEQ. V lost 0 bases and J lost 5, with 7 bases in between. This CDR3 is CASSQEDGNEKLFF. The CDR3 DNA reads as TGTGCCAGCAGCCAAGAAGACGGGAATGAAAAACTGTTTTTT.

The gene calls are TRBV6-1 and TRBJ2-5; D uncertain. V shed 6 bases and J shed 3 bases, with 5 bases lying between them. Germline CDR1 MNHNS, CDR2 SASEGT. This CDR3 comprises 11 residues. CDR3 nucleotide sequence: TGTGCCAGCAGCCTAAAAGAGACCCAGTACTTC. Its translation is CASSLKETQYF.

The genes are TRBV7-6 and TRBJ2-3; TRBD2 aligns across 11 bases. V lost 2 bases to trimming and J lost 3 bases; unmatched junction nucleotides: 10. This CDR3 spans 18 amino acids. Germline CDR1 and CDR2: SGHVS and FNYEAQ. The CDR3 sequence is CASSLIATSGTATDTQYF. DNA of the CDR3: TGTGCCAGCAGCTTAATCGCGACTAGCGGGACAGCGACAGATACGCAGTATTTT.

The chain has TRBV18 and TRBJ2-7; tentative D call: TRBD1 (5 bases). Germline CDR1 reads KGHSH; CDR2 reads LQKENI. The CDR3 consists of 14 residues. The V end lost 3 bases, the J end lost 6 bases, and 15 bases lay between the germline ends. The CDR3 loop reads CASSPGAGRLEQYF. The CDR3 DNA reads TGTGCCAGCTCACCTGGGGCAGGACGTCTCGAGCAGTACTTC.

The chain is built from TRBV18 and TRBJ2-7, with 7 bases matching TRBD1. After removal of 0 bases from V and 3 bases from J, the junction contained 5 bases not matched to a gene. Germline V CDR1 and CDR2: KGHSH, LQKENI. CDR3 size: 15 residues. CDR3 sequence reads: CASSPPGTENYEQYF. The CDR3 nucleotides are TGTGCCAGCTCACCACCTGGGACAGAGAACTACGAGCAGTACTTC. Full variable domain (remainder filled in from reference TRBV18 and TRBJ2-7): NAGVMQNPRHLVRRRGQEARLRCSPMKGHSHVYWYRQLPEEGLKFMVYLQKENIIDESGMPKERFSAEFPKEGPSILRIQQVVRGDSAAYFCASSPPGTENYEQYFGPGTRLTVT.

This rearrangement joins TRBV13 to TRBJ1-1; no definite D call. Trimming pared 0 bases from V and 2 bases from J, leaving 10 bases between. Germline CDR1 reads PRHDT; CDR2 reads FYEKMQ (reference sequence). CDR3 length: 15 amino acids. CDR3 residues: CASSLGPGRNTEAFF. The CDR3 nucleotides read TGTGCCAGCAGCTTAGGCCCCGGTAGAAACACTGAAGCTTTCTTT.

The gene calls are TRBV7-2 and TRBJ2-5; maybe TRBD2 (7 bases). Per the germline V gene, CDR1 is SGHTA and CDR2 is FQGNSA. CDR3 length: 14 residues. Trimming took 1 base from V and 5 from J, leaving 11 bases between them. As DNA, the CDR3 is TGTGCCAGCAGCTTAGGGGGGGGGCCTGAGACCCAGTACTTC. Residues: CASSLGGGPETQYF.

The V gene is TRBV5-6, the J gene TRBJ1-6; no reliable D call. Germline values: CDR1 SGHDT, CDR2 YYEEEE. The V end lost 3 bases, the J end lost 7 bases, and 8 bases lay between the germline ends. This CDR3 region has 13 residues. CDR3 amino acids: CASSSFANSPLHF. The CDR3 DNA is TGTGCCAGCAGCTCCTTTGCGAATTCACCCCTCCACTTT.